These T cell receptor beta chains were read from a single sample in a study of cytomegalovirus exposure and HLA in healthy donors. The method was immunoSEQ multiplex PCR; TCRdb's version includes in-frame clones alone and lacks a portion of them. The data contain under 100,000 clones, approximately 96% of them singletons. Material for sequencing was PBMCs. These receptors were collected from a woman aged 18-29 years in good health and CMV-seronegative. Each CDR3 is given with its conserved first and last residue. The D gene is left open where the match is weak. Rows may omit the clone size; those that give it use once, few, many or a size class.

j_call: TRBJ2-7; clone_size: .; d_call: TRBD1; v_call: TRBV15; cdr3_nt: TGTGCCACCAGCAGAGGTCCGGGACAGGGGGCGTACGAGCAGTACTTC; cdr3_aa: CATSRGPGQGAYEQYF
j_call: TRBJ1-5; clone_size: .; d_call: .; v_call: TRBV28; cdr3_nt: TGTGCCAGCACCCCATCGACAGGAACTATTAGCAATCAGCCCCAGCATTTT; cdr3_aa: CASTPSTGTISNQPQHF
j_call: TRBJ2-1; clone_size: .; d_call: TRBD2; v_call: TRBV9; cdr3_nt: TGTGCCAGCACCCCAAAGACTAGCGGGGATAATGAGCAGTTCTTC; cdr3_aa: CASTPKTSGDNEQFF
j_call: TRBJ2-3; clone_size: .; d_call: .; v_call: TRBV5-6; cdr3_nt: TGTGCCAGCAGGGCGGCAGATACGCAGTATTTT; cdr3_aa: CASRAADTQYF
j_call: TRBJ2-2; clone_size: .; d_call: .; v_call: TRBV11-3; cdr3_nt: TGTGCCAGCTCGTTCGGAGGGCAGAGCACCGGGGAGCTGTTTTTT; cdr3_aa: CASSFGGQSTGELFF
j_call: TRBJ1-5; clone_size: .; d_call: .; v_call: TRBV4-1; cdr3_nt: TGCGCCAGCAGCCAGGTGGGCCTTCCTGTGAGCAATCAGCCCCAGCATTTT; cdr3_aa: CASSQVGLPVSNQPQHF
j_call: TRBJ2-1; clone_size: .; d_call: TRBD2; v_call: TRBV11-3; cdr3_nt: TGTGCCAGCAGCGCGATTGGAGCGGGAGCATTCAATGAGCAGTTCTTC; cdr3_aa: CASSAIGAGAFNEQFF
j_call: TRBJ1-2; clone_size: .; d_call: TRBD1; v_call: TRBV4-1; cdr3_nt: TGCGCCAGCAGCTCTCGACAGGGCGATGGCTACACCTTC; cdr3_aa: CASSSRQGDGYTF
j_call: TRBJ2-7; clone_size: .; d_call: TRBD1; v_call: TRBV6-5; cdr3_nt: TGTGCCAGCAGTTACTCGGGACAGGGGACCTACGAGCAGTACTTC; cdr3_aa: CASSYSGQGTYEQYF
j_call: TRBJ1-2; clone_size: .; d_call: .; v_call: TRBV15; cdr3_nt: TGTGCCACCAGCCCCTCCGGAGGTTCCTATGGCTACACCTTC; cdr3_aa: CATSPSGGSYGYTF
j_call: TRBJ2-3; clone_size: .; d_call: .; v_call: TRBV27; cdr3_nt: TGTGCCAGCCGTACTCTAGCGAGCACAGATACGCAGTATTTT; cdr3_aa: CASRTLASTDTQYF
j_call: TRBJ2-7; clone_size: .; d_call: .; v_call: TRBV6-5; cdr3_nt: TGTGCCAGCAGTTACGATTATTTCGGACCTAGCAGGGAGCAGTACTTC; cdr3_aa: CASSYDYFGPSREQYF
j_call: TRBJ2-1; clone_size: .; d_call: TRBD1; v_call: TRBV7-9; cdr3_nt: TGTGCCAGCAGCTCCTCGACAGGGTCCGGCTACAATGAGCAGTTCTTC; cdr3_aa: CASSSSTGSGYNEQFF
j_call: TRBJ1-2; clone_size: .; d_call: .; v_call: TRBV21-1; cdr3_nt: TGTGCCAGCAGCAAACCAGGGACAATAAGAAACTATGGCTACACCTTC; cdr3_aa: CASSKPGTIRNYGYTF
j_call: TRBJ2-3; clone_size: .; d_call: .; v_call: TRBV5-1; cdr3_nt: TGCGCCAGCTGGGAGACAGATACGCAGTATTTT; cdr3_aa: CASWETDTQYF
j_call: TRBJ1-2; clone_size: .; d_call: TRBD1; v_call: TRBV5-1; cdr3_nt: TGCGCCAGCAGCTTGGGCTTGACAGGGAGCTATGGCTACACCTTC; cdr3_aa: CASSLGLTGSYGYTF
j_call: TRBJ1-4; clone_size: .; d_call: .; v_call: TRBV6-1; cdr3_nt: TGTGCCAGCAACCACAACCAGGGTATAGGGGAAAAACTGTTTTTT; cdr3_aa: CASNHNQGIGEKLFF
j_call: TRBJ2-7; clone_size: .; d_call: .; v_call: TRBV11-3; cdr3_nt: TGTGCCAGCAGCTCCGCCAGTTCCGGGGTCCTCTACGAGCAGTACTTC; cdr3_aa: CASSSASSGVLYEQYF
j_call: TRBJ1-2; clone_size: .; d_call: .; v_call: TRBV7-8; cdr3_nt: TGTGCCAGCAGCTTAGCTTTCGGACTGGGTAAAACTTATGGCTACACCTTC; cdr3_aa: CASSLAFGLGKTYGYTF
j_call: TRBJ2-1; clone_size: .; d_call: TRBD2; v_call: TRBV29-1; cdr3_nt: TGCAGCGTTGTGTCCGGGAGGACCTACAATGAGCAGTTCTTC; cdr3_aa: CSVVSGRTYNEQFF
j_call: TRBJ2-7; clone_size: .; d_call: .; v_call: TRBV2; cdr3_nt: TGTGCCAGCAGTGAACGTCTGACTAGTTACGAGCAGTACTTC; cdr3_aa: CASSERLTSYEQYF
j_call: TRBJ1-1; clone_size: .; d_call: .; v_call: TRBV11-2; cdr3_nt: TGTGCCAGCAGCTTAGGGACATCGAACACTGAAGCTTTCTTT; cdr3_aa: CASSLGTSNTEAFF
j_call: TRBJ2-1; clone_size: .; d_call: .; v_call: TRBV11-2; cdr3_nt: TGTGCCAGCAGCTTCGGGGCAATGGGCGGGACTTTTGGTGTGGCTGAGCAGTTCTTC; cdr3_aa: CASSFGAMGGTFGVAEQFF
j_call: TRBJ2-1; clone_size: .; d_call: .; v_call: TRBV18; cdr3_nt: TGTGCCAGCTCACCACGGGACTCGTCGACGGGGGATGAGCAGTTCTTC; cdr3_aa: CASSPRDSSTGDEQFF
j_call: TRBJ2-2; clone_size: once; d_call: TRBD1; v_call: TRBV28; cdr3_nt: TGTGCCAGCACCCCAGAGGGGGCGGTTCGGCCCGGGGAGCTGTTTTTT; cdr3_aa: CASTPEGAVRPGELFF
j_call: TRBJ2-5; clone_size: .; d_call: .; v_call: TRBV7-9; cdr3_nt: TGTGCCAGCAGCTTAAGCCTCATAGAAGAGACCCAGTACTTC; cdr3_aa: CASSLSLIEETQYF
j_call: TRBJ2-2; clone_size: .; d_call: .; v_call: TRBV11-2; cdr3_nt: TGTGCCAGCAGCTTAGATCTCGGGGTCGGGGAGCTGTTTTTT; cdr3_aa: CASSLDLGVGELFF
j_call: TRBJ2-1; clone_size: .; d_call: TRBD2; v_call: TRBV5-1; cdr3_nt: TGCGCCAGCAGCCCAACCTGGACTAGCGGGAGAAATGAGCAGTTCTTC; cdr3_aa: CASSPTWTSGRNEQFF
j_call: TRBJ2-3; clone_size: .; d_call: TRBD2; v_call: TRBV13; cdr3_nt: TGTGCCAGCAGCTTGACGGGACTAGCGGGGCGCACAGATACGCAGTATTTT; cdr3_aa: CASSLTGLAGRTDTQYF
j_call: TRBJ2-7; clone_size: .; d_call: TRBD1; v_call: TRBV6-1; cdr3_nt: TGTGCCAGCATAGAAAGACAGGGGCACTACGAGCAGTACTTC; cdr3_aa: CASIERQGHYEQYF
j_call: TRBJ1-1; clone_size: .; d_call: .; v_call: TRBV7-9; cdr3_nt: TGTGCCAGCAATTCCGGGACGGGAGGGAACACTGAAGCTTTCTTT; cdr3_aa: CASNSGTGGNTEAFF
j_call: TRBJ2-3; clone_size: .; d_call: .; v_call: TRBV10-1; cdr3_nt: TGCGCCAGCAGTGACAGGACAGGCACAGATACGCAGTATTTT; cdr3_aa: CASSDRTGTDTQYF
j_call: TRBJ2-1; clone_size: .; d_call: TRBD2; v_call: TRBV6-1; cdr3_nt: TGTGCCAGCAGTGAAGGACTAGCGGGCAATGAGCAGTTCTTC; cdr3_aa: CASSEGLAGNEQFF
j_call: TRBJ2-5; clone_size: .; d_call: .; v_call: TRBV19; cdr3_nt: TGTGCCAGTAGTTCCTCCGGAGGCGGCCGGACGACCCAGTACTTC; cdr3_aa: CASSSSGGGRTTQYF
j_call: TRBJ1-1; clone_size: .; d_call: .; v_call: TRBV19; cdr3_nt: TGTGCCAGTAGTATTCCAGTGATGAACACTGAAGCTTTCTTT; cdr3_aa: CASSIPVMNTEAFF
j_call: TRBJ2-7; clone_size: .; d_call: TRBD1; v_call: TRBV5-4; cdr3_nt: TGTGCCAGCAGCCGGGGGACAGGGGGTGAATCCTACGAGCAGTACTTC; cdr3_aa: CASSRGTGGESYEQYF
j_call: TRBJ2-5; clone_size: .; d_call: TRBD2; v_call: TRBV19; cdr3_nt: TGTGCCAGTAGCCCAGGGACTAGCGGGGCTATACTCCCTCAAGAGACCCAGTACTTC; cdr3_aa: CASSPGTSGAILPQETQYF
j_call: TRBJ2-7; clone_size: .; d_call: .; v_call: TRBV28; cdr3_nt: TGTGCCAGCAGTTCACGGTTTGACTCCTACGAGCAGTACTTC; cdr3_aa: CASSSRFDSYEQYF
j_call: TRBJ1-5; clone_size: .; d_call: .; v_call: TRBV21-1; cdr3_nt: TGTGCCAGCAGCAAAGTCGGCAGCAGCGCAAGACCCCAGCATTTT; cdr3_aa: CASSKVGSSARPQHF
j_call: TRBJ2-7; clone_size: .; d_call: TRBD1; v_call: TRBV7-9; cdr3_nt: TGTGCCAGCAGCTTTGGGACAGGGCTCCCCGAGCAGTACTTC; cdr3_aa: CASSFGTGLPEQYF
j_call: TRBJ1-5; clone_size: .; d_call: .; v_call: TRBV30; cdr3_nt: TGTGCCTGGAGTGTACCCCAGCGACCTACGACGCCCCAGCATTTT; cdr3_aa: CAWSVPQRPTTPQHF
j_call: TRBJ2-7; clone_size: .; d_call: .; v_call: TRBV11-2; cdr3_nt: TGTGCCAGCAGCTTAGTATCAGGGGACTACGAGCAGTACTTC; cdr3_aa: CASSLVSGDYEQYF
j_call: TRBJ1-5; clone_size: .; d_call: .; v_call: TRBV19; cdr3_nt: TGTGCCAGTACCCCCCCCGGGAGTGCAAATCAGCCCCAGCATTTT; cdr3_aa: CASTPPGSANQPQHF
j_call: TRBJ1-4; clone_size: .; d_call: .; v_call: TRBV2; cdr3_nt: TGTGCCAGCTGGCCCACCGCCGCAACTAATGAAAAACTGTTTTTT; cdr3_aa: CASWPTAATNEKLFF
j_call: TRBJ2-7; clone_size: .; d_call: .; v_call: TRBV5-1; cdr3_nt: TGCGCCAGCAGCAGCCGGGACATCTACGAGCAGTACTTC; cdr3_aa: CASSSRDIYEQYF
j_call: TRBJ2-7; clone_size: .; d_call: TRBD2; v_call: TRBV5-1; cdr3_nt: TGCGCCAGCAGCTCCGGACTAGCACCCTACGAGCAGTACTTC; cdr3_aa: CASSSGLAPYEQYF
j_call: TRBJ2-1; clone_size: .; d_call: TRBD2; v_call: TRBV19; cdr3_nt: TGTGCCAGTAGTATCATTTTCAGGGGCGCGGGGCGGGAGGCCAATGAGCAGTTCTTC; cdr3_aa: CASSIIFRGAGREANEQFF
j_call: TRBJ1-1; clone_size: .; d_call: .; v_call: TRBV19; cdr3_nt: TGTGCCAGTAGTATAGCAGGGGCCGACACTGAAGCTTTCTTT; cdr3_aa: CASSIAGADTEAFF
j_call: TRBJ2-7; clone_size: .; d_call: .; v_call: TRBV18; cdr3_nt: TGTGCCAGCTCATCAGGACTTTTTTCCGGAAAAGGCCTTATGTATGAGCAGTACTTC; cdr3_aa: CASSSGLFSGKGLMYEQYF
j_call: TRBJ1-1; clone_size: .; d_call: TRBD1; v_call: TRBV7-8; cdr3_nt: TGTGCCAGCATCGAAAGAGGGACAGGGCTAGAAGCTTTCTTT; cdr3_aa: CASIERGTGLEAFF
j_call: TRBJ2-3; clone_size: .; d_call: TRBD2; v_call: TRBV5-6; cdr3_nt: TGTGCCAGCATCTTTAATAGCGGGAGGGCCGCGGAAGATACGCAGTATTTT; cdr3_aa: CASIFNSGRAAEDTQYF